This T cell receptor (beta chain) was obtained from a study of T cells in Graves' hyperthyroidism and ophthalmopathy. Notes on the study in general: Blood shared most expanded thyroid clonotypes above 0.001.

The study collected blood at first hyperthyroidism diagnosis, before any ophthalmopathy symptoms arose. On this clonotype: Its specificity is unknown.

CDR3 size: 12 residues. Germline assignment: CDR1 SGHAT and CDR2 FQNNGV. V gave up 1 base and J gave up 5 bases, with 6 bases separating them. RNA transcripts served as the template for amplifying TCR beta CDR3 regions. A set of HTBI primers served as the primers for a first-round RT-PCR of the TCR CDR3. TCRdb called the multiplex PCR reads again in MiXCR, with one record for every CDR3 protein. In the table there are hundreds of thousands of distinct CDR3 sequences, 11% to 15% of which are singletons. Specimen: blood. This chain uses TRBV11-2 with TRBJ2-7; D remains ambiguous. The clonotype originates from a woman aged 25 to 39 with Graves' hyperthyroidism that later progressed to Graves' ophthalmopathy. CDR3 in amino acids: CASSLAFHEQYF. The CDR3 nucleotides read TGTGCCAGCAGCTTAGCTTTCCACGAGCAGTACTTC.